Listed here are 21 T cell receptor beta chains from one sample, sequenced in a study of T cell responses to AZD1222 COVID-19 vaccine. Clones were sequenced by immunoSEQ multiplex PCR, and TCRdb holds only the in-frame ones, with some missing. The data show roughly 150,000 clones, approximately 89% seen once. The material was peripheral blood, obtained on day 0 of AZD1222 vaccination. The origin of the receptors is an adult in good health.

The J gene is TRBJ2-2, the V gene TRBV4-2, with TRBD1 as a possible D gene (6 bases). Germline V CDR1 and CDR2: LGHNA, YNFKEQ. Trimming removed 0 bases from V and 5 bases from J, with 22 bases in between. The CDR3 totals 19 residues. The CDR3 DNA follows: TGTGCCAGCAGCCAAGATTACCTCCCCCCAGGGGCGGGTACCGGGGAGCTGTTTTTT. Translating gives CASSQDYLPPGAGTGELFF.

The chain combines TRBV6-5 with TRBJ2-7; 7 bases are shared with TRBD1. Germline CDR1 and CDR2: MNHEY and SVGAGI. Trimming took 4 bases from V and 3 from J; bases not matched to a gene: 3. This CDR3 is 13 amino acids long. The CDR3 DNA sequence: TGTGCCAGCAGTTCGGGACAGATCTACGAGCAGTACTTC. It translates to CASSSGQIYEQYF.

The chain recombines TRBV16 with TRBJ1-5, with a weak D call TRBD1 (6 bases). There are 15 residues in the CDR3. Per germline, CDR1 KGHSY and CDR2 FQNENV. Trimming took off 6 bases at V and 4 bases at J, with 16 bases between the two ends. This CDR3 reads CASSRGGQGNQPQHF. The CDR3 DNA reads TGTGCCAGCAGTAGGGGGGGGCAAGGAAATCAGCCCCAGCATTTT.

Here the CDR3 DNA reads TGTGCCAGCAGCATGGGATTTAACTATGGCTACACCTTC. Its translation: CASSMGFNYGYTF. V is TRBV5-4 and J is TRBJ1-2, with D uncertain. V was clipped by 4 bases and J by 1 base, with 8 bases between them. Per the germline V gene, CDR1 is SGHNT and CDR2 is YYREEE (reference sequence). This CDR3 has 13 amino acids.

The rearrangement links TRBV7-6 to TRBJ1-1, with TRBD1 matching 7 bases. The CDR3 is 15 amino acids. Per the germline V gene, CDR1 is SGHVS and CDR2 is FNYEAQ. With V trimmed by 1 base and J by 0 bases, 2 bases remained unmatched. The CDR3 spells CASSLGGQMNTEAFF. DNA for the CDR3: TGTGCCAGCAGCTTAGGGGGACAGATGAACACTGAAGCTTTCTTT.

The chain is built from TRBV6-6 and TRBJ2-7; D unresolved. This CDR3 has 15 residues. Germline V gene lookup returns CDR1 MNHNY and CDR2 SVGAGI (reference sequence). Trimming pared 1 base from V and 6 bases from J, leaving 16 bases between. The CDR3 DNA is TGTGCCAGCAGTTACTTGGGCTCCCTCTCAGTCGAGCAGTACTTC. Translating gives CASSYLGSLSVEQYF.

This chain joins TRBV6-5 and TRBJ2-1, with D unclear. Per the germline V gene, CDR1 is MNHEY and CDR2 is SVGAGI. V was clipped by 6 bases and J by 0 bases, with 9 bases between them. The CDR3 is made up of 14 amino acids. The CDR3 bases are TGTGCCAGCAGGGTGGTAACCTCCTACAATGAGCAGTTCTTC. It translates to CASRVVTSYNEQFF.

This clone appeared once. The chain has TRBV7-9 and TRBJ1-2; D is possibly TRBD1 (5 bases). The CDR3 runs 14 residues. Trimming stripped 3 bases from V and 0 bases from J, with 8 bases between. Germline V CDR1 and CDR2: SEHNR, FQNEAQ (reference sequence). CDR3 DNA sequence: TGTGCCAGCAGCTTGGGACTCACTAACTATGGCTACACCTTC. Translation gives CASSLGLTNYGYTF.

CDR3 DNA sequence: TGTGCCAGCATGATTGGGGGGAGCACAGATACGCAGTATTTT. Translating it yields CASMIGGSTDTQYF. V gene TRBV7-2 combines with J gene TRBJ2-3; possible D gene TRBD2, 6 bases. V was cut by 7 bases and J by 0 bases, with 11 bases left in between. Germline CDR1 SGHTA, CDR2 FQGNSA. The CDR3 runs to 14 residues.

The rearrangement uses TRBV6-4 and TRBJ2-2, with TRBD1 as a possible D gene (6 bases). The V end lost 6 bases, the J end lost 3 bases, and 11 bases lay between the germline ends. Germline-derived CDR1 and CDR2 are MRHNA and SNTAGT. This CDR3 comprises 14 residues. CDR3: CASSLDSYTGELFF. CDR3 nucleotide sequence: TGTGCCAGCAGCCTGGACAGTTACACCGGGGAGCTGTTTTTT.

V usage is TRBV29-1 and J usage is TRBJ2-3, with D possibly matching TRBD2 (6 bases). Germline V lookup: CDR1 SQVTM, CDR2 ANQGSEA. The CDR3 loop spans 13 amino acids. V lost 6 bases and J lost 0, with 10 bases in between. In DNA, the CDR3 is TGCAGCGTCGGAGGGACGAGCACAGATACGCAGTATTTT. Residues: CSVGGTSTDTQYF.

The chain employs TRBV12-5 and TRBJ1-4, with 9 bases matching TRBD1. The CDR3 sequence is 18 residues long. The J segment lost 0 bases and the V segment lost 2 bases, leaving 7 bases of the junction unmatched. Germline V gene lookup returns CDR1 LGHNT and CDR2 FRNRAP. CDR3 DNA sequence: TGTGCTAGTGGTTTGTTCCGGACAGGGGCCCCAACTAATGAAAAACTGTTTTTT. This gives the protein CASGLFRTGAPTNEKLFF.

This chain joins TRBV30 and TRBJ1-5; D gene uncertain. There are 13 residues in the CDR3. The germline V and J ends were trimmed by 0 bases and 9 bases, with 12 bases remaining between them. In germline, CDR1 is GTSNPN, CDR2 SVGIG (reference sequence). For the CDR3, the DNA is TGTGCCTGGAGTGTAACCAACCAAACGCCCCAGCATTTT. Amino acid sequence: CAWSVTNQTPQHF.

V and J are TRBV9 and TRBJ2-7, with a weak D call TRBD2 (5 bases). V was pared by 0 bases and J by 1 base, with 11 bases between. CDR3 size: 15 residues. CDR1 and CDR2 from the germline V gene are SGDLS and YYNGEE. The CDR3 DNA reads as TGTGCCAGCAGCGTAGGGGCGGGCCGTTCCTACGAGCAGTACTTC. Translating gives CASSVGAGRSYEQYF.

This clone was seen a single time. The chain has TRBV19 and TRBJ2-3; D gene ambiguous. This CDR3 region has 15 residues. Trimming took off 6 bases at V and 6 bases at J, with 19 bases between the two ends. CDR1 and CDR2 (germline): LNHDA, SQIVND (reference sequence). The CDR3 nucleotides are TGTGCCAGTAGCCAATTATTTAGTTTGCAGGATACGCAGTATTTT. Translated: CASSQLFSLQDTQYF.

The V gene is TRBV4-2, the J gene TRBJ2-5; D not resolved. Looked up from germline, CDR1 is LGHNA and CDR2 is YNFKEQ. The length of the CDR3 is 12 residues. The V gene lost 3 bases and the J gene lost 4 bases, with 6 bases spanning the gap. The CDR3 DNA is TGTGCCAGCAGCCACACTATAGAGACCCAGTACTTC. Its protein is CASSHTIETQYF.

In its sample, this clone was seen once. The chain's CDR3 is CASSENFSGAEKLFF. The CDR3, as DNA: TGTGCCAGCAGTGAAAATTTCTCGGGAGCCGAAAAACTGTTTTTT. J is TRBJ1-4 and V is TRBV6-1; D not certain. The CDR3 runs to 15 residues. Germline values: CDR1 MNHNS, CDR2 SASEGT. V was trimmed by 2 bases and J by 8 bases, leaving 15 bases between them.

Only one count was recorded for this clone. CDR3 in amino acids: CASSLVLLRDNEQFF. In nucleotides, the CDR3 is TGTGCCAGCAGCTTAGTGCTCCTTAGGGACAATGAGCAGTTCTTC. This chain links TRBV7-2 with TRBJ2-1, with D unclear. V was pared by 1 base and J by 5 bases, with 12 bases between. Germline loops: CDR1 SGHTA, CDR2 FQGNSA. This CDR3 has 15 amino acids.

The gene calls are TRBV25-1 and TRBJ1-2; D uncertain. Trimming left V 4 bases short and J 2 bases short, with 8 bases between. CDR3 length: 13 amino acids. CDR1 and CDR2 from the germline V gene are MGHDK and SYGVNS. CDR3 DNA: TGTGCCAGCAGTGTCTCACGCAACTATGGCTACACCTTC. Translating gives CASSVSRNYGYTF.

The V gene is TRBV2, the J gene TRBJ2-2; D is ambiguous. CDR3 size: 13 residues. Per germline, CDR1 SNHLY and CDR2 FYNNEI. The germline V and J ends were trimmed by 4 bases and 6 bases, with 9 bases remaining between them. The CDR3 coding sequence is TGTGCCAGCAGTGCGACGTTTGCCGGGGAGCTGTTTTTT. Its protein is CASSATFAGELFF.

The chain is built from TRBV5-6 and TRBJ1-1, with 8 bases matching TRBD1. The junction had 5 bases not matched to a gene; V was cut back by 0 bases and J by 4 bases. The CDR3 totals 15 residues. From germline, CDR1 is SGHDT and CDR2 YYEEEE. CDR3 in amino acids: CASSLVGQGGTEAFF. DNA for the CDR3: TGTGCCAGCAGCTTGGTCGGACAGGGAGGCACTGAAGCTTTCTTT.